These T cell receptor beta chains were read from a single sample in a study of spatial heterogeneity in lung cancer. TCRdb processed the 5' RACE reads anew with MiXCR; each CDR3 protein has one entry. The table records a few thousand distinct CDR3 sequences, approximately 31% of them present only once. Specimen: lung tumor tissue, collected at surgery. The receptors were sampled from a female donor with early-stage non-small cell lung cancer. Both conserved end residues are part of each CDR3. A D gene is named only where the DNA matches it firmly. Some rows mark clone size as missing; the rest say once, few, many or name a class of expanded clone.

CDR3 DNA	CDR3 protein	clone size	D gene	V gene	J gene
TGTGCCAGCAGTTTCGGGGGGGCGGACACTGAAGCTTTCTTT	CASSFGGADTEAFF	few	.	TRBV6-1	TRBJ1-1
TGCAGTGCTAGAGAGCAGCGGATACAAGAGACCCAGTACTTC	CSAREQRIQETQYF	.	.	TRBV20-1	TRBJ2-5
TGTGCCAGCAGTTCTGAGGATGGGATAAGTTTTGGTGAGCAGTTCTTC	CASSSEDGISFGEQFF	medium-sized	.	TRBV12-3/TRBV12-4	TRBJ2-1
TGTGCCAGCCGACAGGGGAGGAATAACTATGGCTACACCTTC	CASRQGRNNYGYTF	.	TRBD1	TRBV19	TRBJ1-2
TGCAGTGCTAACGACAGGAAGCGGGGGGCTGGCGGGGAGCTGTTTTTT	CSANDRKRGAGGELFF	many	TRBD2	TRBV20-1	TRBJ2-2
TGTGCCAGCAGTTATGCACACCCGAACGAGCAGTACTTC	CASSYAHPNEQYF	medium-sized	.	TRBV12-3/TRBV12-4	TRBJ2-7
TGCAGTGCTGTAAGTTGGGAGTCAGCTTTCTTT	CSAVSWESAFF	many	.	TRBV20-1	TRBJ1-1
TGTGCCAGCAGTCAAAGGGGGTATGGCACCGGGGAGCTGTTTTTT	CASSQRGYGTGELFF	medium-sized	.	TRBV12-3/TRBV12-4	TRBJ2-2
TGTGCCATCAGTGAGTCAACAGGGAGAGAGACCCAGTACTTC	CAISESTGRETQYF	many	.	TRBV10-3	TRBJ2-5
TGTGCCATCAGTGAGACGACCGGGACTAGCAGTTACCATGAGCAGTTCTTC	CAISETTGTSSYHEQFF	medium-sized	TRBD2	TRBV10-3	TRBJ2-1
TGTGCCAGCAGTCAGCGGACAGTCGGAGAGAACACTGAAGCTTTCTTT	CASSQRTVGENTEAFF	medium-sized	.	TRBV6-5	TRBJ1-1
TGTGCCAGCAGCCAAGATCACGGATGGGGGGCGGGCACCGGGGAGCTGTTTTTT	CASSQDHGWGAGTGELFF	medium-sized	.	TRBV4-2	TRBJ2-2
TGTGCCAGCAGCGAGGAAGGGGCCCGCACAGATACGCAGTATTTT	CASSEEGARTDTQYF	.	.	TRBV9	TRBJ2-3
TGTGCCAGCAGTCGGACAGGGACCACAGATACGCAGTATTTT	CASSRTGTTDTQYF	medium-sized	TRBD1	TRBV14	TRBJ2-3
TGCGCCAGCAGCCAACCATCCCTCCTATATAGCAATCAGCCCCAGCATTTT	CASSQPSLLYSNQPQHF	once	.	TRBV4-3	TRBJ1-5
TGTGCCAGCAGTCTCTTGCCGGGACAGGGTTCACCCCTCCACTTT	CASSLLPGQGSPLHF	many	TRBD1	TRBV27	TRBJ1-6
TGTGCCAGCAGTCCTAGGACACCAGTGGGAGTGAGCTACACCTTC	CASSPRTPVGVSYTF	medium-sized	.	TRBV3-1	TRBJ1-2
TGTGCCAGCAGTTTCGGAAATGAGCAGTTCTTC	CASSFGNEQFF	medium-sized	.	TRBV12-3/TRBV12-4	TRBJ2-1
TGCAGCGTTGAGGTACGGCCCCGGGAGCTGTTTTTT	CSVEVRPRELFF	medium-sized	.	TRBV29-1	TRBJ2-2
TGCAGTGCTAGAGTCCCTCCTTTGGCCAGGATCTATTACGAGCAGTACTTC	CSARVPPLARIYYEQYF	.	.	TRBV20-1	TRBJ2-7
TGTGCCAGCGACCTGGGTCCGGAGACCCAGTACTTC	CASDLGPETQYF	.	.	TRBV7-9	TRBJ2-5
TGTGCCAGCACCGAGAACACCGGGGAGCTGTTTTTT	CASTENTGELFF	medium-sized	.	TRBV7-2	TRBJ2-2
TGCAGTGCTAGAGTTCCAGATTTTTACACAGATACGCAGTATTTT	CSARVPDFYTDTQYF	medium-sized	.	TRBV20-1	TRBJ2-3
TGTGCCAGCAGCTCGCTAACAGGGTCGGGCGAGCAGTACTTC	CASSSLTGSGEQYF	many	.	TRBV7-9	TRBJ2-7
TGTGCCAGCAGTTTCATGACAGGACCCTCCTACGAGCAGTACTTC	CASSFMTGPSYEQYF	.	.	TRBV6-5	TRBJ2-7
TGCGCCAGCAGCTTTGCGGGGGAAACCTCGGATACGCAGTATTTT	CASSFAGETSDTQYF	large	TRBD2	TRBV5-1	TRBJ2-3
TGCGCCAGCAGCTTGGAAGGGACTGGAAACACCATATATTTT	CASSLEGTGNTIYF	.	.	TRBV5-1	TRBJ1-3
TGCAGTGGGAGTCTAGCGGGAGGGAATGAGCAGTTCTTC	CSGSLAGGNEQFF	.	TRBD2	TRBV20-1	TRBJ2-1
TGCAGTGCTAGAGGCGAGGGTTTGGGGACTGAAGCTTTCTTT	CSARGEGLGTEAFF	many	.	TRBV20-1	TRBJ1-1
TGCAGCGTTGAAGATCTGAGAGACAGGCGCCAAGAGGTAGACATTCAGTACTTC	CSVEDLRDRRQEVDIQYF	.	.	TRBV29-1	TRBJ2-4
TGTGCCAGCAGCCCTGCCGGGACAGGGAAAGAGACCCAGTACTTC	CASSPAGTGKETQYF	many	TRBD1	TRBV11-2	TRBJ2-5
TGCGCCAGCAGCCAAGCCGCGGGAGGGTCCAATCAGCCCCAGCATTTT	CASSQAAGGSNQPQHF	few	.	TRBV4-3	TRBJ1-5
TGTGCCAGCAGCACGGGGGCCCCCTCTGGATTCTTC	CASSTGAPSGFF	many	.	TRBV28	TRBJ2-1
TGCGCCAGCACATCCTCCGCAGGCGGGGCCGGGGGAGAGACCCAGTACTTC	CASTSSAGGAGGETQYF	.	.	TRBV10-2	TRBJ2-5
TGTGCCAGCAGCGTAGGAGGGTCGTCCGGATCACCCCTCCACTTT	CASSVGGSSGSPLHF	few	.	TRBV9	TRBJ1-6
TGTGCCACCGGGGAGGGGTTTAGCACAGATACGCAGTATTTT	CATGEGFSTDTQYF	.	TRBD2	TRBV10-3	TRBJ2-3
TGTGCCAGCAGCCCAGTGTGGGGGAGCAATCAGCCCCAGCATTTT	CASSPVWGSNQPQHF	many	.	TRBV7-8	TRBJ1-5
TGTGCCAGCAGCTTGGTGGGGGGGATGACCTATCAGCCCCAGCATTTT	CASSLVGGMTYQPQHF	medium-sized	.	TRBV5-8	TRBJ1-5
TGTGCCAGCAGCCCCCCGTGGACTAGCGGGAACTACAATGAGCAGTTCTTC	CASSPPWTSGNYNEQFF	.	TRBD2	TRBV3-1	TRBJ2-1
TGTGCCAGCAGCTTATCGTCAGGTGAAGCTTTCTTT	CASSLSSGEAFF	many	.	TRBV11-3	TRBJ1-1
TGTGCCAGCACCAAGGGCGGGGGGCGCGAGACCCAGTACTTC	CASTKGGGRETQYF	medium-sized	TRBD2	TRBV7-2	TRBJ2-5
TGTGCCAGCTCTCCCCGGGGCCGACCCGGCTCTGGGGCCAACGTCCTGACTTTC	CASSPRGRPGSGANVLTF	.	.	TRBV18	TRBJ2-6
TGCGCCAGCAGCTTGGAACAGGGGGGTAGTGAAAAACTGTTTTTT	CASSLEQGGSEKLFF	.	TRBD1	TRBV5-1	TRBJ1-4
TGTGCCAGCAGCCCCATTGTACTAGAGAGCTCCTACGAGCAGTACTTC	CASSPIVLESSYEQYF	many	.	TRBV11-2	TRBJ2-7
TGCAGCGTTGAATCCAGCCGGGACAGTGGCCCCTACGAGCAGTACTTC	CSVESSRDSGPYEQYF	.	TRBD1	TRBV29-1	TRBJ2-7
TGTGCCAGCAGCGTAGCTATCAGGGGCGTTGGAAACACTGAAGCTTTCTTT	CASSVAIRGVGNTEAFF	medium-sized	.	TRBV9	TRBJ1-1
TGTGCCAGTAGTACCGACAGGACCATTCAGCATTTT	CASSTDRTIQHF	.	.	TRBV19	TRBJ1-5
TGTGCCAGTAGCCGTCGTTCTAGTGAGGGAAATGAGCAGTTCTTC	CASSRRSSEGNEQFF	medium-sized	.	TRBV19	TRBJ2-1
TGTGCCAGCAGCTGGGGGGAGATAGGGCCCCAGCATTTT	CASSWGEIGPQHF	.	.	TRBV12-3/TRBV12-4	TRBJ1-5